This TCR beta chain was sequenced in a study of technical replicates of blood from a handful of donors (dated by TCRdb to 2017 to 2019). Libraries were built with the immunoSEQ multiplex PCR assay. TCRdb holds this immuneACCESS table with in-frame rearrangements only. Some clones are missing; in checked studies, unresolved V genes explain under half, and the rest has no known cause. The sample has 75,000 to 90,000 clones on record, approximately 94% of them singletons. About 0.23% of the sample comes from the top ten. The germline ends are 6 bases apart after V is trimmed by 0 bases and J by 1 base. From the cysteine through the phenylalanine, the CDR3 covers 14 amino acids. The CDR3 DNA has 42 bases and is translated from base 1. From a lookup of the germline V gene, CDR1 and CDR2 are SGHTA and FQGNSA. To note about this clone: The target of this receptor is not known. No base quality information exists; no much larger clone differs at one position.

Sample: T cells isolated from PBMCs. The clonotype was recovered from a human donor in good health. The chain joins TRBV7-2 to TRBJ1-2; the D gene is perhaps TRBD1, from 5 matching bases. The DNA sequence reads TGTGCCAGCAGCTTAGCGCAGGGTAACTATGGCTACACCTTC. Its translation reads: CASSLAQGNYGYTF. The CDR3, completed at both ends by the reference TRBV7-2 and TRBJ1-2 genes, gives the full variable domain GAGVSQSPSNKVTEKGKDVELRCDPISGHTALYWYRQSLGQGLEFLIYFQGNSAPDKSGLPSDRFSAERTGGSVSTLTIQRTQQEDSAVYLCASSLAQGNYGYTFGSGTRLTVV.